These T cell receptor beta chains were read from a single sample in a study of shared clonotypes between healthy human individuals. Some clones are missing from TCRdb's copy, which holds only in-frame ones; the method was immunoSEQ multiplex PCR. The repertoire includes about 2.1 million clones, 80% to 95% of them detected once, and approximately 1.7% sits in the top ten. Input material: naive CD8+ T cells from PBMCs. The receptors derive from a man aged 18 to 29 in good health. Some clones in this sample may be carry-over from other donors' samples. Each CDR3 is given with its conserved first and last residue. The order of the fields is clone size, D gene, J gene, V gene, CDR3 protein, CDR3 DNA. A D gene is named only where the DNA matches it firmly. Not every row has a clone size; where given, it reads once, few, many or a size class.

.	.	TRBJ1-2	TRBV11-2	CASSGIGTNYGYTF	TGTGCCAGCAGCGGGATCGGGACGAACTATGGCTACACCTTC
.	.	TRBJ1-5	TRBV28	CASRQLADSNQPQHF	TGTGCCAGCCGACAATTGGCGGATAGCAATCAGCCCCAGCATTTT
.	.	TRBJ2-5	TRBV6-5	CASSPRDNLAETQYF	TGTGCCAGCAGTCCACGGGACAACCTGGCGGAGACCCAGTACTTC
.	TRBD1	TRBJ2-3	TRBV10-3	CAISESPVRDSYTQYF	TGTGCCATCAGTGAGTCGCCAGTCAGGGACAGCTATACGCAGTATTTT
once	.	TRBJ1-5	TRBV19	CASSPDRLGRQPQHF	TGTGCCAGTAGCCCCGACAGGCTAGGGCGTCAGCCCCAGCATTTT
.	.	TRBJ2-4	TRBV7-8	CASSPQGFGTKNIQYF	TGTGCCAGCAGCCCGCAGGGGTTCGGGACCAAAAACATTCAGTACTTC
.	TRBD2	TRBJ2-7	TRBV4-3	CASSQGTSGRNGDEQYF	TGCGCCAGCAGCCAAGGGACTAGCGGGAGAAACGGGGACGAGCAGTACTTC
.	.	TRBJ2-1	TRBV11-2	CASSLGGRGSYNEQFF	TGTGCCAGCAGCCTCGGTGGGAGGGGGTCCTACAATGAGCAGTTCTTC
.	.	TRBJ2-7	TRBV4-3	CASSQDYDGSYEQYF	TGCGCCAGCAGCCAAGATTACGACGGGTCCTACGAGCAGTACTTC
once	.	TRBJ2-2	TRBV27	CASSGRNTGELFF	TGTGCCAGCAGTGGTCGAAACACCGGGGAGCTGTTTTTT
.	.	TRBJ2-7	TRBV6-5	CASSHYEQYF	TGTGCCAGCAGTCATTACGAGCAGTACTTC
.	TRBD1	TRBJ2-7	TRBV28	CASSSPTLAGGAYEQYF	TGTGCCAGCAGTTCACCTACCCTAGCAGGGGGCGCCTACGAGCAGTACTTC
once	.	TRBJ2-3	TRBV27	CASSLWEASTDTQYF	TGTGCCAGCAGTTTGTGGGAGGCTAGCACAGATACGCAGTATTTT
.	TRBD1	TRBJ1-1	TRBV7-2	CASSLTTGRDTEAFF	TGTGCCAGCAGCTTAACGACAGGGCGGGACACTGAAGCTTTCTTT
.	.	TRBJ2-7	TRBV10-3	CAIRQAHEQYF	TGTGCCATACGACAGGCCCACGAGCAGTACTTC
.	TRBD2	TRBJ2-1	TRBV25-1	CASSGAAGAGNNEQFF	TGTGCCAGCAGCGGGGCAGCGGGAGCTGGTAACAATGAGCAGTTCTTC
.	.	TRBJ2-2	TRBV4-2	CASSQEQQMNTGELFF	TGTGCCAGCAGCCAAGAGCAACAGATGAACACCGGGGAGCTGTTTTTT
once	TRBD2	TRBJ2-1	TRBV5-1	CASSHGTSGPYNEQFF	TGCGCCAGCAGCCACGGGACTAGCGGACCCTACAATGAGCAGTTCTTC
.	TRBD1	TRBJ1-3	TRBV5-1	CASSTETGPGNTIYF	TGCGCCAGCAGCACCGAGACAGGGCCTGGAAACACCATATATTTT
.	.	TRBJ2-1	TRBV6-1	CASMSDWMNEQFF	TGTGCCAGCATGTCCGACTGGATGAATGAGCAGTTCTTC
.	TRBD2	TRBJ2-2	TRBV25-1	CASSPWGGPNTGELFF	TGTGCCAGCAGTCCCTGGGGGGGACCGAACACCGGGGAGCTGTTTTTT
.	.	TRBJ1-1	TRBV30	CAWSLTRRNTEAFF	TGTGCCTGGAGCCTAACGCGGCGGAACACTGAAGCTTTCTTT
few	TRBD2	TRBJ2-7	TRBV29-1	CSVGTSGSYEQYF	TGCAGCGTTGGGACTAGCGGGAGCTACGAGCAGTACTTC
.	.	TRBJ1-3	TRBV13	CASSLGSSSSGNTIYF	TGTGCCAGCAGCTTAGGGTCTAGTAGCTCTGGAAACACCATATATTTT
.	.	TRBJ2-7	TRBV5-6	CASSAVGPGSYEQYF	TGTGCCAGCAGCGCGGTAGGCCCTGGCTCCTACGAGCAGTACTTC
.	.	TRBJ1-1	TRBV7-2	CASSLARPENRIMNTEAFF	TGTGCCAGCAGCTTAGCCAGGCCAGAAAACAGGATCATGAACACTGAAGCTTTCTTT
.	TRBD1	TRBJ2-7	TRBV7-9	CASSPPGQGLYEQYF	TGTGCCAGCAGCCCCCCGGGACAGGGGCTCTACGAGCAGTACTTC
once	TRBD2	TRBJ2-7	TRBV5-6	CASSSETSGNYEQYF	TGTGCCAGCAGCTCGGAGACTAGCGGGAACTACGAGCAGTACTTC
.	TRBD2	TRBJ2-7	TRBV29-1	CSVVAGLVIREQYF	TGCAGCGTTGTTGCGGGACTAGTAATTCGCGAGCAGTACTTC
.	TRBD1	TRBJ1-5	TRBV28	CASSFGQGVGSNQPQHF	TGTGCCAGCAGTTTCGGACAGGGGGTTGGTAGCAATCAGCCCCAGCATTTT
once	.	TRBJ2-2	TRBV27	CASSLTADRQADTGELFF	TGTGCCAGCAGTTTAACAGCGGATAGGCAGGCGGACACCGGGGAGCTGTTTTTT
once	.	TRBJ1-2	TRBV9	CASSVGRDNYGYTF	TGTGCCAGCAGCGTAGGTAGGGACAACTATGGCTACACCTTC
few	TRBD1	TRBJ1-4	TRBV14	CASSGRETGYPTNEKLFF	TGTGCCAGCAGCGGACGGGAGACAGGGTACCCAACTAATGAAAAACTGTTTTTT
.	.	TRBJ1-1	TRBV28	CASSLGTAGTEAFF	TGTGCCAGCAGTTTAGGGACCGCGGGGACTGAAGCTTTCTTT
.	TRBD2	TRBJ2-7	TRBV9	CASAPLAGAHEQYF	TGTGCCAGCGCCCCCCTAGCGGGAGCCCACGAGCAGTACTTC
.	.	TRBJ1-5	TRBV19	CASSPSSYRLGNQPQHF	TGTGCCAGTAGTCCCAGCTCCTATAGGTTGGGCAATCAGCCCCAGCATTTT
.	TRBD1	TRBJ2-7	TRBV6-6	CASSSWGQGGYEQYF	TGTGCCAGCAGTTCCTGGGGACAGGGAGGGTACGAGCAGTACTTC
.	.	TRBJ2-7	TRBV7-2	CASSGWGTSTGEQYF	TGTGCCAGCAGCGGATGGGGGACCTCGACCGGCGAGCAGTACTTC
.	.	TRBJ1-1	TRBV19	CASSAQGEKAFF	TGTGCCAGTAGTGCACAGGGCGAGAAGGCTTTCTTT
.	.	TRBJ2-1	TRBV6-5	CASSSGPWENEQFF	TGTGCCAGCAGTTCTGGCCCCTGGGAGAATGAGCAGTTCTTC
.	.	TRBJ1-1	TRBV6-5	CASSYSTGEIDYGAFF	TGTGCCAGCAGTTACTCGACGGGGGAGATAGATTATGGAGCTTTCTTT
.	.	TRBJ2-3	TRBV5-6	CASTQRHGNPDTQYF	TGTGCCAGCACCCAACGCCACGGGAATCCAGATACGCAGTATTTT
.	.	TRBJ2-7	TRBV4-3	CASSPGTGASYEQYF	TGCGCCAGCAGCCCGGGGACTGGAGCCTCCTACGAGCAGTACTTC
.	.	TRBJ2-5	TRBV5-1	CASSLVGRETQYF	TGCGCCAGCAGCTTGGTAGGGCGGGAGACCCAGTACTTC
.	.	TRBJ2-7	TRBV7-9	CASSLVYEQYF	TGTGCCAGCAGCTTAGTGTACGAGCAGTACTTC
.	TRBD1	TRBJ1-2	TRBV14	CASSPGQSTYGYTF	TGTGCCAGCAGCCCGGGACAGTCAACCTATGGCTACACCTTC
.	TRBD1	TRBJ1-1	TRBV7-8	CASNKGDRGYTEAFF	TGTGCCAGCAACAAGGGGGACAGGGGATACACTGAAGCTTTCTTT
.	.	TRBJ2-3	TRBV14	CASSHMVAGTDTQYF	TGTGCCAGCAGCCACATGGTTGCGGGCACAGATACGCAGTATTTT
.	TRBD1	TRBJ2-2	TRBV7-8	CASSFQGATGELFF	TGTGCCAGCAGCTTTCAGGGGGCCACCGGGGAGCTGTTTTTT
once	TRBD2	TRBJ2-7	TRBV25-1	CASRAGEYYEQYF	TGTGCCAGCAGAGCGGGAGAATATTACGAGCAGTACTTC
.	TRBD1	TRBJ2-7	TRBV7-9	CASSLWQGVPYSYEQYF	TGTGCCAGCAGCTTATGGCAGGGGGTCCCCTATTCCTACGAGCAGTACTTC
once	.	TRBJ1-2	TRBV6-5	CASSYVVNYGYTF	TGTGCCAGCAGTTACGTTGTGAACTATGGCTACACCTTC
.	.	TRBJ1-3	TRBV15	CATSRARGLGTGNTIYF	TGTGCCACCAGCAGAGCCAGGGGCCTAGGGACTGGAAACACCATATATTTT